This T cell receptor (beta chain) is from a study of T cell responses to AZD1222 COVID-19 vaccine. Study information: Pooling of second doses given at about 4 or about 12 weeks was done.

The V and J ends lost 4 bases and 2 bases, in that order; junction bases with no gene match: 7. The V gene's germline CDR1 is SGDLS and CDR2 YYNGEE. The CDR3 length is 15 residues. Repertoires were generated with immunoSEQ multiplex PCR, while TCRdb's copy carries only in-frame clones and drops some. The top ten hold over 9.5% of the sample, which has around 180,000 clones, 92% seen once. This receptor was taken from an adult in good health. The genes are TRBV9 and TRBJ2-3; TRBD2 aligns across 7 bases. The sequencing here drew on peripheral blood, taken on day 0 of AZD1222 vaccination. CDR3 DNA: TGTGCCAGCAGCTCGGCTAGCGGATTCACAGATACGCAGTATTTT. This gives the protein CASSSASGFTDTQYF.